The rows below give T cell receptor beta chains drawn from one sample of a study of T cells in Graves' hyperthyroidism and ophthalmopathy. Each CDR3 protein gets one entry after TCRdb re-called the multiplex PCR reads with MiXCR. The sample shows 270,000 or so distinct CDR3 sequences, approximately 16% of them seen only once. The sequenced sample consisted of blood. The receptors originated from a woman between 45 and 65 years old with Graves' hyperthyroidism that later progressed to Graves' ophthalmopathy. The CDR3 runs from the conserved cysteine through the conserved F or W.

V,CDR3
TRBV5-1,CASKLEASGRGRETQYF
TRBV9,CASSVGGFSAEAFF
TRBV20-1,CSARGVGGLNTEAFF
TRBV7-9,CASSLAERGIYEQYF
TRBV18,CASSPQGGNTEAFF
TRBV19,CASKSERLSNQPQHF
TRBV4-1,CASSPGKGRGNTGELFF
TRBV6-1,CASGSSRRDGYTF
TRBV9,CASTHGGGTNEKLFF
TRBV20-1,CSARVSTRSLGELFF
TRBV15,CATSSTGGPYEQYF
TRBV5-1,CASNEGGHTDTQYF
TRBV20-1,CSARGDRGAPYNEQSF
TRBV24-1,CATSDPGRGGNNEQFF
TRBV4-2,CASSQVEDTEAFF
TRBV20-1,CSARSDRRTDTQYF
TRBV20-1,CSARDQYYEQYF
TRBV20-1,CSARDNSPLHF
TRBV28,CASSPPGRSYEQYF
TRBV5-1,CASSPGQLYGYTF
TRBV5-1,CASSLIPQGAGGYTF
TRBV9,CASSEKSGIGNEKLFF
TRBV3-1,CASSPRTVISTDTQYF
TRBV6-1,CASSAYLGRETQYF
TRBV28,CASRRGGTYNEQFF
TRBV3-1,CASSQGALELFF
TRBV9,CASSVFPGEQFF
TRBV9,CASSAATGGGTEAFF